This T cell receptor beta chain stems from a study of T cell responses to AZD1222 COVID-19 vaccine. Combined were second doses at about 4 or about 12 weeks. The repertoire was sequenced with immunoSEQ multiplex PCR; TCRdb's copy has only in-frame clones and lacks some. Here the sample spans 140,000 to 150,000 clones, around 92% being singletons. Worth noting for this clone: Its antigen is not known.

Study results and limitations: After the peak T cell response, and only then, were repertoires sampled. At baseline, just a handful of AZD1222 recipients tested seropositive. Spike-specific TCR depth and breadth grew after two AZD1222 doses.

Germline CDR1 ENHRY, CDR2 SYGVKD. The CDR3 extends over 15 amino acids. V gave up 2 bases and J gave up 4 bases, with 9 bases separating them. The specimen was peripheral blood, collected 28 days after the second AZD1222 dose. The TCR comes from an adult who received the AZD1222 COVID-19 vaccine. The chain has TRBV10-3 and TRBJ1-6, with D hard to call. CDR3 sequence: CAISEGTSYNSPLHF. The DNA of the CDR3 is TGTGCCATCAGTGAGGGCACTTCATATAATTCACCCCTCCACTTT.